The entry below describes one TCR beta chain. These data belong to a study of blood T cell repertoires in COVID-19. V lost 7 bases to trimming and J lost 6 bases; unmatched junction nucleotides: 9. Germline V lookup: CDR1 GTSNPN, CDR2 SVGIG (reference sequence). The length of the CDR3 is 14 residues. Under the authors' procedure: Amplified reference gene primers provided the basis for estimating nucleated cell counts. The data were produced by immunoSEQ multiplex PCR, yet TCRdb's version contains in-frame clones alone and is incomplete. V and J calls plus clone size are reproduced from that table; the DNA served to infer D and trimming. The sample has roughly 220,000 clones, more than 80% seen once.

The sequencing input was peripheral blood. This chain links TRBV30 with TRBJ1-5; 10 bases are a match to TRBD1. The receptor's source is a woman older than 75 with COVID-19, enrolled during active disease. CDR3 region: CASTGQGNTQPQHF. The CDR3 DNA reads as TGTGCCTCGACGGGACAGGGGAACACTCAGCCCCAGCATTTT.